This T cell receptor (beta chain) was retrieved from a study of blood T cell repertoires in COVID-19. The CDR3 consists of 13 residues. Trimming cost V 4 bases and J 5 bases, with 9 bases left between them. The repertoire was sequenced with immunoSEQ multiplex PCR; TCRdb's copy has only in-frame clones and lacks some. The sample shows 100,000 to 150,000 clones, nearly 70% of them seen only once. The sample taken for sequencing was peripheral blood. V and J are TRBV12-3 or TRBV12-4 and TRBJ2-1, with D perhaps matching TRBD1 (6 bases). The sequence came from a woman between 70 and 85 years old with acute or convalescent COVID-19. CDR3 DNA sequence: TGTGCCAGCAGTTGGACAGAGCACAATGAGCAGTTCTTC. Translating gives CASSWTEHNEQFF.